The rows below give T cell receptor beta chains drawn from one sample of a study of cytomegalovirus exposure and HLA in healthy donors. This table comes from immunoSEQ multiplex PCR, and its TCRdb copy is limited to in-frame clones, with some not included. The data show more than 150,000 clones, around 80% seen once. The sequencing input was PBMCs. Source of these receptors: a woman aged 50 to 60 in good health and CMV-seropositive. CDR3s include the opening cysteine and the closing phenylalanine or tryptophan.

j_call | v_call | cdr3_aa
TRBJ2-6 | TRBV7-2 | CASSRWTGSGANVLTF
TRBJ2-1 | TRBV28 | CASSLSLAANNEQFF
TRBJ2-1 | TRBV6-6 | CASRPHILGANEQFF
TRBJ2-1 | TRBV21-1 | CASSTRWGPYNEQFF
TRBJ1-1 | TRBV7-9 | CASSLAGGVEAFF
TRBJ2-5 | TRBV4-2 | CASSQGQGAGETQYF
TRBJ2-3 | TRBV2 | CASSERLQRGPTDTQYF
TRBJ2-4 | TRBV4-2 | CASSQDQGGYIQYF
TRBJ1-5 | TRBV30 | CAWGGQGNQPQHF
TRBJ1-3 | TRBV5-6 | CASRLGAGGNTIYF
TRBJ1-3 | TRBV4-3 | CASSTTGGFGNTIYF
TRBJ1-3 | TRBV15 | CATSRGGPEDTIYF
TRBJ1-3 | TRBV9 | CASSARAAGNTIYF
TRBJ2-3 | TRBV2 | CASSETPRPTDTQYF
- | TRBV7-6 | CASSKRLAASYEQYF
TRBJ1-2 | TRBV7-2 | CASGRRSQYRGYTF
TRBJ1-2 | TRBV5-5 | CASSLRQNYGYTF
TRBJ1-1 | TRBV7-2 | CASSSGGKNTEAFF
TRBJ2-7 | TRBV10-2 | CASSESPLRLAGVYEQYF